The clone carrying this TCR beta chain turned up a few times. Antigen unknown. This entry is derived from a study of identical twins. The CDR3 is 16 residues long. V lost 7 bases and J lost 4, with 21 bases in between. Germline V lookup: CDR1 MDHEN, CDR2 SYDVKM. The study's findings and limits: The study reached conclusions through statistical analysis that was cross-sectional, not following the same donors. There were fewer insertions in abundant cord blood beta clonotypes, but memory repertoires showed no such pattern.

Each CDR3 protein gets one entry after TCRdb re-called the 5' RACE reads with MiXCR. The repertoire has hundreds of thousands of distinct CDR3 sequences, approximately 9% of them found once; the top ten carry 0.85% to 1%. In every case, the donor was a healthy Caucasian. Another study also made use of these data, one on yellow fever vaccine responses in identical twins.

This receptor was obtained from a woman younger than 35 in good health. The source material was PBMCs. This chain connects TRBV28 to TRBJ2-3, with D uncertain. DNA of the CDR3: TGTGCCAGCACCGTAAATCCTCAACTTGGCGCAGATACGCAGTATTTT. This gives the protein CASTVNPQLGADTQYF.